This T cell receptor (beta chain) was recovered during a study of T cell repertoires in cytomegalovirus infection. Overall study: CMV infection together with matching HLA type was indicated by public TCR beta signatures.

In germline, CDR1 is SGHAT, CDR2 FQNNGV. Trimming removed 5 bases at V and 2 bases at J, with 9 bases between. The CDR3 consists of 13 residues. TCRdb used MiXCR to reprocess the reads, holding one entry per CDR3 protein. This table holds 450,000 to 600,000 distinct CDR3 sequences, 11% found once. Study-wide results and limits: Cumulated frequencies of public TCR beta families served to identify carriers of CMV plus the relevant HLA.

This clonotype was seen repeatedly, ten times or more. What it binds is unknown. This chain uses TRBV11-2 with TRBJ1-1; D ambiguous. The clonotype originates from a human donor in good health (CMV status not recorded). Some clones in this sample may be carry-over from other donors' samples. The material sequenced was PBMCs. The CDR3 DNA is TGTGCCAGCAGCCCAGATCTTAACACTGAAGCTTTCTTT. Amino acid sequence: CASSPDLNTEAFF. The full variable domain, its missing parts supplied by reference TRBV11-2 and TRBJ1-1, is EAGVAQSPRYKIIEKRQSVAFWCNPISGHATLYWYQQILGQGPKLLIQFQNNGVVDDSQLPKDRFSAERLKGVDSTLKIQPAKLEDSAVYLCASSPDLNTEAFFGQGTRLTVV.